This paragraph reports one T cell receptor (beta chain). Its antigen is unknown. No base quality values were provided; no much bigger clone lies one nucleotide off. Instrument on record: Illumina MiSeq. TCRdb took the public reads, trimmed them with fastp at Q25, ran MiXCR for clone calling and kept in-frame beta chains. Duplicate CDR3 protein sequences are folded into a single record with the most common DNA and genes. The table for this sample lists roughly 25,000 distinct CDR3 sequences; over 60% of them were counted only once. The top ten hold 11% to 15% of the sample. This sample was included in a study of type 1 regulatory T cells (dated by TCRdb to about 2021). Regarding the study in general: An in vitro protocol by which a Tr1-enriched, alloantigen-specific CD4 T cell product named T-allo10 was generated was characterized in the study. T-allo10 was being tested clinically in patients with hematological malignancies who were undergoing allogeneic hematopoietic stem cell transplantation.

From a lookup of the germline V gene (reference sequence), CDR1 and CDR2 are LNHDA and SQIVND. The junction shows trimming of 5 bases on V and 1 base on J, plus 8 bases between the germline ends. The CDR3 sequence holds 13 residues, the cysteine and phenylalanine included. The retained sequence is limited to the CDR3, 39 bases, with the frame set at the first base. Specificity for host alloantigens, anergy, and the capacity for alloantigen-specific suppression were described as properties of donor-derived T-allo10 cells. The receptor chain draws on TRBV19 and TRBJ1-2; the D gene cannot be resolved reliably. The origin of this receptor is a human donor in good health. The sequencing sample was made of cultured T cells, either the whole culture or a sorted T cell fraction (not recorded which). The cell subset or site label for this specimen denotes: Tr1-enriched cell product generated in vitro against host alloantigens. The nucleotides are TGTGCCAGTAGTGTCCAAATTAACTATGGCTACACCTTC. Translated, it gives CASSVQINYGYTF. Beyond the CDR3, the reference TRBV19 and TRBJ1-2 genes provide the residues; the full variable domain reads: DGGITQSPKYLFRKEGQNVTLSCEQNLNHDAMYWYRQDPGQGLRLIYYSQIVNDFQKGDIAEGYSVSREKKESFPLTVTSAQKNPTAFYLCASSVQINYGYTFGSGTRLTVV.